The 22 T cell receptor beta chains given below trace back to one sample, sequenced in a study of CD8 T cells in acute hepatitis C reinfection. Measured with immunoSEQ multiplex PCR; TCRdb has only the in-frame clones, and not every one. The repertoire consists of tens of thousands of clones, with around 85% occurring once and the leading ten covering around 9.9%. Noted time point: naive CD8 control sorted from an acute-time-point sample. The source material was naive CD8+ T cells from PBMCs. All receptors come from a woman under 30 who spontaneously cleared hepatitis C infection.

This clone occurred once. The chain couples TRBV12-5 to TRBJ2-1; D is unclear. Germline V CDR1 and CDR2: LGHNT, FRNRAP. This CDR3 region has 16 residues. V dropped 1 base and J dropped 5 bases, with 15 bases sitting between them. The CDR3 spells CASGLGPDGLHNEQFF. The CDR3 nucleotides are TGTGCTAGTGGTTTGGGACCCGACGGGCTCCACAATGAGCAGTTCTTC.

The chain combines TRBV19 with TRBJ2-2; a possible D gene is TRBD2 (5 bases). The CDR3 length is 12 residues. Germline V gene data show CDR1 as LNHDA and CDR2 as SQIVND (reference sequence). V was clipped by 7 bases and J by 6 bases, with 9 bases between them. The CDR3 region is CASKGGPGELFF. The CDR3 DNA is TGTGCCAGTAAAGGAGGCCCCGGGGAGCTGTTTTTT.

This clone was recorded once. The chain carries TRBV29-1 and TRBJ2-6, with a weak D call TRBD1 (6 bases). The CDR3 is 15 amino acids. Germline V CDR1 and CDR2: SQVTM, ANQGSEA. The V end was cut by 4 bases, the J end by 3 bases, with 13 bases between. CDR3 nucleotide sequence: TGCAGCGTTGCCCCAGGGGAATATGGGGCCAACGTCCTGACTTTC. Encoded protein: CSVAPGEYGANVLTF.

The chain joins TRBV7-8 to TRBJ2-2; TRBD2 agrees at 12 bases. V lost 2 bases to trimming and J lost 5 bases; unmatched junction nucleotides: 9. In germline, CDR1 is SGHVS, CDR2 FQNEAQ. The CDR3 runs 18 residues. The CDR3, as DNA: TGTGCCAGCAGCTTACGACTAGCGGGAGTATTTGGAACCGGGGAGCTGTTTTTT. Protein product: CASSLRLAGVFGTGELFF. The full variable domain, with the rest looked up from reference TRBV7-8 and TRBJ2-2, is GAGVSQSPRYKVAKRGQDVALRCDPISGHVSLFWYQQALGQGPEFLTYFQNEAQLDKSGLPSDRFFAERPEGSVSTLKIQRTQQEDSAVYLCASSLRLAGVFGTGELFFGEGSRLTVL.

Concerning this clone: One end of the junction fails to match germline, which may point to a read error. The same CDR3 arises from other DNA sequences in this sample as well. DNA for the CDR3: TGCGCCAGCAGCTCTGATAGCAATCAGCCCCAGCATTTT. This codes for CASSSDSNQPQHF. The chain combines TRBV7-2 with TRBJ1-5; D unresolved. Germline V gene sequence: CDR1 SGHTA, CDR2 FQGNSA. The CDR3 contains 13 residues.

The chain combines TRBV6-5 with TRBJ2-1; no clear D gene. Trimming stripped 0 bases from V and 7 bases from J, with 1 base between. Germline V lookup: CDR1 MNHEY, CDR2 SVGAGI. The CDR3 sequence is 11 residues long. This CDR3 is CASSYSNEQFF. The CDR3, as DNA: TGTGCCAGCAGTTACTCAAATGAGCAGTTCTTC.

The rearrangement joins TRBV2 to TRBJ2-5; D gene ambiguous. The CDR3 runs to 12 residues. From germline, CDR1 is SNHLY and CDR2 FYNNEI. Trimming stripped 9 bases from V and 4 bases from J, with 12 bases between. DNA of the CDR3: TGTGCCAGAGGACCTTTAGGAGAGACCCAGTACTTC. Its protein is CARGPLGETQYF.

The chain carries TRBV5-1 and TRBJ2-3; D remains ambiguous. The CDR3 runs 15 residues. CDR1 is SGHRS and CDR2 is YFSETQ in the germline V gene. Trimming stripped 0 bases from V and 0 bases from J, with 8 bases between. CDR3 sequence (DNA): TGCGCCAGCAGCTTGGGTCAGACTAGCACAGATACGCAGTATTTT. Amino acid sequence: CASSLGQTSTDTQYF.

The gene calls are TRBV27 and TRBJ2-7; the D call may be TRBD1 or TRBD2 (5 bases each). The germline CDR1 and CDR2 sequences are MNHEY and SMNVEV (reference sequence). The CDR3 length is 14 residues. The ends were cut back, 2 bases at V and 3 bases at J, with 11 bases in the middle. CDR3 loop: CASSLKGTIYEQYF. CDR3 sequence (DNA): TGTGCCAGCAGTTTAAAAGGGACGATCTACGAGCAGTACTTC.

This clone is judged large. The CDR3: CASSERPDGSYEQYF. CDR3 coding DNA: TGTGCCAGCAGTGAAAGACCGGATGGATCCTACGAGCAGTACTTC. The chain recombines TRBV6-1 with TRBJ2-7; unclear D gene. V shed 2 bases and J shed 1 base, with 12 bases lying between them. Germline assignment: CDR1 MNHNS and CDR2 SASEGT. CDR3 length: 15 residues.

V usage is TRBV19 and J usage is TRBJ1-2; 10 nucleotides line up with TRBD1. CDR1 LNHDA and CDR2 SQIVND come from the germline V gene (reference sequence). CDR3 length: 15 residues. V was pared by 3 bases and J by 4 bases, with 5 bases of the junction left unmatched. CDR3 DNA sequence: TGTGCCAGTAGTATCGGGACAGGGGATGGCTATGGCTACACCTTC. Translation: CASSIGTGDGYGYTF.

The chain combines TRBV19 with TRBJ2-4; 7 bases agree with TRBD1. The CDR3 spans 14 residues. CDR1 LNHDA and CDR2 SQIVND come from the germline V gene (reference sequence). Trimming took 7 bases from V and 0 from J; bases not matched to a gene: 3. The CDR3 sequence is CASTGTAAKNIQYF. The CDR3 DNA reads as TGTGCCAGTACCGGGACAGCAGCCAAAAACATTCAGTACTTC.

CDR3 bases: TGCGCCAGCAGTGAGTTAGGACTAGCGGGGGGGAGCGGGGACCCAGAGAACACCGGGGAGCTGTTTTTT. This sequence encodes CASSELGLAGGSGDPENTGELFF. The chain recombines TRBV10-2 with TRBJ2-2; 15 bases fit TRBD2. Germline V gene data show CDR1 as WSHSY and CDR2 as SAAADI. This CDR3 has 23 amino acids. The V and J ends lost 1 base and 1 base, in that order; junction bases with no gene match: 16.

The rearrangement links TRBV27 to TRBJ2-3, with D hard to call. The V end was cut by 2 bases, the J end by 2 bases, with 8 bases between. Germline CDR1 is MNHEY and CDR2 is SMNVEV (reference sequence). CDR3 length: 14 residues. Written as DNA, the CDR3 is TGTGCCAGCAGTTTAACCGGTCACACAGATACGCAGTATTTT. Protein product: CASSLTGHTDTQYF.

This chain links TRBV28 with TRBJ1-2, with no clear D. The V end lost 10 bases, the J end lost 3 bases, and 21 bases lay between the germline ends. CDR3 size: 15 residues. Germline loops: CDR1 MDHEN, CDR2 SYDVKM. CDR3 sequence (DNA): TGTGCCACTTTGGATAAATGGATCCTTTACTATGGCTACACCTTC. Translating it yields CATLDKWILYYGYTF.

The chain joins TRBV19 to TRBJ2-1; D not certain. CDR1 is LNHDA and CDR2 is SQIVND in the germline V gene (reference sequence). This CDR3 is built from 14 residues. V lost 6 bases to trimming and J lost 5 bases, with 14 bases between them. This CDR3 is CASRGLGGNNEQFF. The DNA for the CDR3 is TGTGCCAGTAGGGGCTTAGGCGGTAACAATGAGCAGTTCTTC.

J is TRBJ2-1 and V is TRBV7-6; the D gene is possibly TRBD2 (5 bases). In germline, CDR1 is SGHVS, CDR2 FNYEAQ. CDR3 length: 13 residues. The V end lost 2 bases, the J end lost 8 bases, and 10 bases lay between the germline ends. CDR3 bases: TGTGCCAGCAGCTTATTTCCGGAGGATGAGCAGTTCTTC. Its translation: CASSLFPEDEQFF.

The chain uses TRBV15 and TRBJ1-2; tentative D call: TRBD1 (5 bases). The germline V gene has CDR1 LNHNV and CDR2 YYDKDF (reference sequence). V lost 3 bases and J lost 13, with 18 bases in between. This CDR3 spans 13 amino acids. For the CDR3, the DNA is TGTGCCACCAGCAGCCGGGACTTCCCCCCCTTCACCTTC. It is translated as CATSSRDFPPFTF.

CDR3 sequence (DNA): TGTGCCAGCAGTCACGACCAGTACGAGCAGTACTTC. Protein product: CASSHDQYEQYF. V usage is TRBV27 and J usage is TRBJ2-7; no definite D call. The CDR3 sequence is 12 residues long. Germline CDR1 MNHEY, CDR2 SMNVEV (reference sequence). With 5 bases removed from V and 4 bases from J, the gap between germline ends came to 9 bases.

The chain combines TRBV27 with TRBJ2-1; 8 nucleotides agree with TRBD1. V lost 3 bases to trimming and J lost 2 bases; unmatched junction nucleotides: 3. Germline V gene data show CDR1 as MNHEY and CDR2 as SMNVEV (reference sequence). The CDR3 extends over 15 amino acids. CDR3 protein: CASSLPGGTYNEQFF. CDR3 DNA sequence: TGTGCCAGCAGTTTGCCAGGGGGCACCTACAATGAGCAGTTCTTC.

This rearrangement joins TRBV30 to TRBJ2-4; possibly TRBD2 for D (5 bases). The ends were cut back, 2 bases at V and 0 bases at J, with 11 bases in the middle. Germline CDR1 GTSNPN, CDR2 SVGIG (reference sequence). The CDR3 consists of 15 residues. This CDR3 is CAWSSGKLAKNIQYF. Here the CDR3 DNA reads TGTGCCTGGAGTTCCGGGAAACTAGCCAAAAACATTCAGTACTTC.

As DNA, the CDR3 is TGTGCCAGCAGCTTATTTGCGGGAGGCGGAGATACGCAGTATTTT. Translation: CASSLFAGGGDTQYF. The rearrangement joins TRBV13 to TRBJ2-3, with 8 bases identical to TRBD2. Germline CDR1 reads PRHDT; CDR2 reads FYEKMQ (reference sequence). V dropped 2 bases and J dropped 5; count of bases not matched to a gene: 6. CDR3 size: 15 residues.